Below, one T cell receptor (beta chain) is given with its context. The repertoire was sequenced with immunoSEQ multiplex PCR; TCRdb's copy has only in-frame clones and lacks some. The data hold tens of thousands of clones, with 80% to 90% observed a single time. The sample belongs to a study of T cell changes during pregnancy in multiple sclerosis. This CDR3 region has 14 residues. Germline-derived CDR1 and CDR2 are SGHRS and YFSETQ. Trimming cost V 1 base and J 2 bases, with 9 bases left between them. J is TRBJ1-2 and V is TRBV5-1, with a tentative D call TRBD1 (5 bases). This TCR came from a female donor with multiple sclerosis, enrolled in a pregnancy study. Here the sequenced sample was CD4+ T cells from peripheral blood mononuclear cells, taken before pregnancy. The CDR3 loop is CASSLTGTNYGYTF. CDR3 nucleotides: TGCGCCAGCAGCTTGACAGGCACGAACTATGGCTACACCTTC.